Presented here are 23 T cell receptor beta chains from one specimen sequenced in a study of blood T cell repertoires in COVID-19. The repertoire was sequenced with immunoSEQ multiplex PCR; TCRdb's copy has only in-frame clones and lacks some. The repertoire includes more than 200,000 clones, 70% to 90% of them detected once, and 2% to 3% sits in the top ten. The sample taken for sequencing was peripheral blood. The source of these receptors is a man aged 25 to 40 with COVID-19, enrolled during active disease.

The chain is built from TRBV5-1 and TRBJ2-7; 13 nucleotides line up with TRBD2. From germline, CDR1 is SGHRS and CDR2 YFSETQ. The J segment lost 4 bases and the V segment lost 3 bases, leaving 1 base of the junction unmatched. The CDR3 consists of 14 residues. In DNA form, the CDR3 reads TGCGCCAGCAGCTCACTAGCGGGAGGGTACGAGCAGTACTTC. Residues: CASSSLAGGYEQYF.

The rearrangement links TRBV7-9 to TRBJ1-1, with 9 bases identical to TRBD1. The CDR3 runs to 14 residues. V shed 4 bases, J shed 7 bases, and the junction held 7 bases outside the gene matches. The germline gives CDR1 SEHNR, CDR2 FQNEAQ (reference sequence). CDR3 in DNA: TGTGCCAGCAGCTCGGGACAGGGTGAAGGTGAAGCTTTCTTT. Amino acid sequence: CASSSGQGEGEAFF.

J is TRBJ2-7 and V is TRBV28; D is unresolved. CDR3 size: 13 residues. V lost 6 bases and J 3 bases, leaving 12 bases between the germline ends. Germline V CDR1 and CDR2: MDHEN, SYDVKM. The CDR3 DNA reads as TGTGCCAGCAGCCCATACAACCGCTACGAGCAGTACTTC. This translates into CASSPYNRYEQYF.

The J gene is TRBJ2-7, the V gene TRBV11-2; D perhaps matches TRBD2 (5 bases). Germline V lookup: CDR1 SGHAT, CDR2 FQNNGV. Trimming took 3 bases from V and 7 from J, leaving 10 bases between them. This CDR3 has 12 residues. DNA of the CDR3: TGTGCCAGCAGCTTCTGGACGGGAGAGCAGTACTTC. As protein: CASSFWTGEQYF.

The chain links TRBV7-3 to TRBJ2-7; TRBD1 aligns across 10 bases. V was clipped by 1 base and J by 2 bases; unmatched bases: 2. Germline loops: CDR1 SGHTA, CDR2 FQGTGA. The CDR3 is 15 amino acids. The CDR3: CASSLKGTGAYEQYF. Written as DNA, the CDR3 is TGTGCCAGCAGCTTAAAAGGGACAGGGGCCTACGAGCAGTACTTC.

V is TRBV27 and J is TRBJ1-6; 8 bases are a match to TRBD1. The V gene end was trimmed by 3 bases and the J gene end by 6 bases; junction bases not matched to a gene: 4. Looked up from germline, CDR1 is MNHEY and CDR2 is SMNVEV (reference sequence). The CDR3 consists of 15 residues. The DNA for the CDR3 is TGTGCCAGCAGTTTGGACAGGGAAAGTAATTCACCCCTCCACTTT. Amino acids: CASSLDRESNSPLHF.

The V call is TRBV30, the J call TRBJ2-7, with 8 bases identical to TRBD1. This CDR3 is 13 amino acids long. CDR1 GTSNPN and CDR2 SVGIG come from the germline V gene (reference sequence). V trimming: 3 bases; J trimming: 2 bases; junction bases outside the gene matches: 3. The CDR3 DNA reads TGTGCCTGGAGCGCGGACAGGGCCTACGAGCAGTACTTC. Its translation is CAWSADRAYEQYF.

The rearrangement joins TRBV6-5 to TRBJ1-1, with D maybe TRBD1 (5 bases). Trimming shortened V by 6 bases and J by 0 bases, and 8 bases separated the two germline ends. The CDR3 contains 13 residues. Germline CDR1 MNHEY, CDR2 SVGAGI. CDR3 residues: CASRTEMNTEAFF. Written as DNA, the CDR3 is TGTGCCAGCAGGACAGAAATGAACACTGAAGCTTTCTTT.

This chain connects TRBV11-3 to TRBJ2-7; TRBD1 aligns across 7 bases. The J segment lost 3 bases and the V segment lost 4 bases, leaving 0 bases of the junction unmatched. The CDR3 is 12 residues long. Looked up from germline, CDR1 is SGHNT and CDR2 is YENEEA. CDR3 sequence reads: CASSSGGYEQYF. The CDR3 DNA reads as TGTGCCAGCAGCTCAGGGGGCTACGAGCAGTACTTC.

The chain carries TRBV9 and TRBJ2-3, with TRBD2 identical over 10 bases. The CDR3 is 16 residues long. Germline V gene lookup returns CDR1 SGDLS and CDR2 YYNGEE. The V gene end was trimmed by 0 bases and the J gene end by 6 bases; junction bases not matched to a gene: 7. CDR3 amino acids: CASSVVSGRAGDTQYF. For the CDR3, the DNA is TGTGCCAGCAGCGTAGTCAGCGGGAGGGCCGGCGATACGCAGTATTTT.

Concerning this clone itself: Additional DNA sequences in this sample encode the identical CDR3. This chain joins TRBV5-4 and TRBJ1-2; 10 bases are a match to TRBD1. Unmatched junction bases numbered 2, after V lost 2 bases and J lost 4 bases. The CDR3 runs 14 residues. Germline loops: CDR1 SGHNT, CDR2 YYREEE (reference sequence). The CDR3 nucleotides read TGTGCCAGCAGCTTAGACAGGGGGCTCTATGGCTACACCTTC. Encoded protein: CASSLDRGLYGYTF.

As DNA, the CDR3 is TGTGCCAGCACCGGACAGTACGAGCAGTACTTC. Translated, it gives CASTGQYEQYF. This chain joins TRBV6-5 and TRBJ2-7, with D perhaps TRBD1 (6 bases). The CDR3 has 11 residues. The germline V gene has CDR1 MNHEY and CDR2 SVGAGI. The V and J ends lost 7 bases and 4 bases respectively, with 8 bases between them.

The chain employs TRBV27 and TRBJ2-7; the match to TRBD2 covers 9 bases. With V trimmed by 2 bases and J by 5 bases, 13 bases remained unmatched. CDR1 is MNHEY and CDR2 is SMNVEV in the germline V gene (reference sequence). The CDR3 length is 17 residues. The CDR3 protein is CASSLGGRLAGINEQYF. DNA of the CDR3: TGTGCCAGCAGTTTAGGGGGTCGCCTAGCGGGAATCAACGAGCAGTACTTC.

The V gene is TRBV3-1 (or the pseudogene TRBV3-2), the J gene TRBJ1-6; TRBD1 agrees at 10 bases. V lost 3 bases and J lost 9; bases outside the gene matches: 17. CDR3 length: 19 amino acids. CDR1 is LGHDT and CDR2 is YNNKEL in the germline V gene (reference sequence). The CDR3 region is CASSHRKGGTGARGSPLHF. The CDR3 DNA is TGTGCCAGCAGCCATCGCAAGGGGGGGACAGGGGCTCGAGGTTCACCCCTCCACTTT.

The V gene is TRBV6-4, the J gene TRBJ1-1, with 7 bases that match TRBD1. The CDR3 spans 14 residues. The junction had 5 bases not matched to a gene; V was cut back by 6 bases and J by 1 base. In germline, CDR1 is MRHNA, CDR2 SNTAGT. In DNA form, the CDR3 reads TGTGCCAGCAGACCCGGGACAGAGAACACTGAAGCTTTCTTT. This codes for CASRPGTENTEAFF.

This chain connects TRBV10-3 to TRBJ2-7, with D perhaps TRBD2 (5 bases). This CDR3 is built from 12 residues. Trimming cost V 6 bases and J 5 bases, with 11 bases left between them. Looked up from germline, CDR1 is ENHRY and CDR2 is SYGVKD. CDR3 protein: CAIRSGSHEQYF. CDR3 DNA sequence: TGTGCCATCAGATCGGGGTCCCACGAGCAGTACTTC.

The chain carries TRBV2 and TRBJ2-6, with D possibly TRBD1 on 6 matching bases. V was clipped by 6 bases and J by 1 base, with 10 bases between them. CDR3 length: 15 residues. Germline V lookup: CDR1 SNHLY, CDR2 FYNNEI. The CDR3 here is CASREQGSGANVLTF. CDR3 nucleotides: TGTGCCAGCAGGGAACAGGGATCTGGGGCCAACGTCCTGACTTTC.

For the CDR3, the DNA is TGTGCCAGCAGCTCTAGGACAGGCAGGTTCTACAATGAGCAGTTCTTC. Its translation: CASSSRTGRFYNEQFF. The chain carries TRBV7-6 and TRBJ2-1, with 7 bases lining up with TRBD1. V lost 4 bases to trimming and J lost 3 bases; unmatched junction nucleotides: 9. The CDR3 totals 16 residues. Germline loops: CDR1 SGHVS, CDR2 FNYEAQ.

J is TRBJ1-4 and V is TRBV5-1, with 8 bases fitting TRBD1. Germline V lookup: CDR1 SGHRS, CDR2 YFSETQ. Trimming took 5 bases from V and 5 from J; bases not matched to a gene: 5. The CDR3 extends over 14 amino acids. CDR3 coding DNA: TGCGCCAGCAGACGTCAGGGGGCGAATGAAAAACTGTTTTTT. This encodes CASRRQGANEKLFF.

V usage is TRBV11-2 and J usage is TRBJ2-7; D is unclear. This CDR3 is 12 amino acids long. In germline, CDR1 is SGHAT, CDR2 FQNNGV. The V gene lost 1 base and the J gene lost 6 bases, with 7 bases spanning the gap. The CDR3 loop is CASSLVSREQYF. The CDR3 nucleotides are TGTGCCAGCAGCTTAGTTTCCCGCGAGCAGTACTTC.

The chain is built from TRBV19 and TRBJ1-6; D not certain. Germline V gives CDR1 LNHDA, CDR2 SQIVND (reference sequence). V dropped 3 bases and J dropped 6 bases, with 3 bases sitting between them. This CDR3 is 12 amino acids long. The CDR3 loop is CASSISNSPLHF. Here the CDR3 DNA reads TGTGCCAGTAGTATCTCTAATTCACCCCTCCACTTT.

This clone was observed a handful of times. The rearrangement links TRBV7-9 to TRBJ2-7; D might be TRBD2 (6 bases). The ends were cut back, 2 bases at V and 2 bases at J, with 13 bases in the middle. This CDR3 region has 15 residues. Per germline, CDR1 SEHNR and CDR2 FQNEAQ (reference sequence). CDR3 nucleotide sequence: TGTGCCAGCAGCTTAAGCATACTAGCACCCTACGAGCAGTACTTC. It specifies CASSLSILAPYEQYF.

The chain combines TRBV30 with TRBJ2-1, with 11 nucleotides matching TRBD2. Germline-derived CDR1 and CDR2 are GTSNPN and SVGIG (reference sequence). Trimming at V came to 0 bases and at J to 3 bases, leaving 4 bases not matched to a gene. This CDR3 has 16 residues. This chain's CDR3 is CAWSVVGLAVYNEQFF. CDR3 in DNA: TGTGCCTGGAGTGTGGTGGGACTAGCGGTCTACAATGAGCAGTTCTTC. Full variable domain (rest looked up from reference TRBV30 and TRBJ2-1): SQTIHQWPATLVQPVGSPLSLECTVEGTSNPNLYWYRQAAGRGLQLLFYSVGIGQISSEVPQNLSASRPQDRQFILSSKKLLLSDSGFYLCAWSVVGLAVYNEQFFGPGTRLTVL.